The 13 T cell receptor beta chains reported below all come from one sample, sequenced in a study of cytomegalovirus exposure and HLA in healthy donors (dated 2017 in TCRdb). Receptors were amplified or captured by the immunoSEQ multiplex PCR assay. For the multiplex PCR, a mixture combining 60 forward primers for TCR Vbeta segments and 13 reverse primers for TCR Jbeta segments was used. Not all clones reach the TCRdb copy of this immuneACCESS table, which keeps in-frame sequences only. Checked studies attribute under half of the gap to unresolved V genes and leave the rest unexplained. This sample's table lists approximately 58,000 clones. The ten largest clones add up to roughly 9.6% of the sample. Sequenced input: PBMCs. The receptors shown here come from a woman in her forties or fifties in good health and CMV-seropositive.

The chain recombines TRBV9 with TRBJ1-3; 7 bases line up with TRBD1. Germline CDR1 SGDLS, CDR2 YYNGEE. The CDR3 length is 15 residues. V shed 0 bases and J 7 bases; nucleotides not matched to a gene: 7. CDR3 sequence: CASSVAGQALNTIYF. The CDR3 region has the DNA TGTGCCAGCAGCGTAGCAGGACAGGCCCTTAACACCATATATTTT.

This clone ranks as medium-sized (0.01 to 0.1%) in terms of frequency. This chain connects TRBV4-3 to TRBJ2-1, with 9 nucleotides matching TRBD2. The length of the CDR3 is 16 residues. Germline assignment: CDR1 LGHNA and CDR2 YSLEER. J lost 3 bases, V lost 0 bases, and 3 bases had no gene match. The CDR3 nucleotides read TGCGCCAGCAGCCAAGAAGATAGCGGGGGCTACAATGAGCAGTTCTTC. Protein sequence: CASSQEDSGGYNEQFF.

Here the CDR3 reads CASSPPSGIYEQYF. As DNA, the CDR3 is TGTGCCAGCAGCCCCCCCAGCGGGATCTACGAGCAGTACTTC. The rearrangement uses TRBV13 and TRBJ2-5, with TRBD2 identical over 7 bases. The closer fit of TRBJ2-7 to the DNA end suggests the J call may be wrong. This CDR3 is 14 amino acids long. Germline loops: CDR1 PRHDT, CDR2 FYEKMQ (reference sequence).

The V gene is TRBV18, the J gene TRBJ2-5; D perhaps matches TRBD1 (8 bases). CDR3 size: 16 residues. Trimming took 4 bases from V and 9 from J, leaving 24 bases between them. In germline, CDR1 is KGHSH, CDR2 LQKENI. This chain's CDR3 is CASSHAGQGGIGSQYF. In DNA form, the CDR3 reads TGTGCCAGCTCACATGCCGGACAGGGAGGGATTGGATCCCAGTACTTC.

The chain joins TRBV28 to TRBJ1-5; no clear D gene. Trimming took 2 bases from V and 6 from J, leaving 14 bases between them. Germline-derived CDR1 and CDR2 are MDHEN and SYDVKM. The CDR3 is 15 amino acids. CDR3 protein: CASSLQWAARQPQHF. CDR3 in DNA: TGTGCCAGCAGTTTACAGTGGGCCGCTCGTCAGCCCCAGCATTTT.

The CDR3 protein is CSVDPGDRGRELFF. The CDR3 DNA reads TGCAGCGTTGATCCTGGGGACAGGGGGCGCGAACTGTTTTTT. J is TRBJ1-4 and V is TRBV29-1, with 12 bases lining up with TRBD1. The CDR3 loop spans 14 amino acids. The V gene's germline CDR1 is SQVTM and CDR2 ANQGSEA. Trimming removed 3 bases from V and 12 bases from J; junction bases left unmatched: 8.

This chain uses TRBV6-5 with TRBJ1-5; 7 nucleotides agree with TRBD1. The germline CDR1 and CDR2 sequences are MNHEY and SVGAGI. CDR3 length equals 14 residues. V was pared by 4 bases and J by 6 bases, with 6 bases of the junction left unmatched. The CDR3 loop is CASSSDRVSQPQHF. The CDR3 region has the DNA TGTGCCAGCAGTTCTGACAGGGTTTCTCAGCCCCAGCATTTT.

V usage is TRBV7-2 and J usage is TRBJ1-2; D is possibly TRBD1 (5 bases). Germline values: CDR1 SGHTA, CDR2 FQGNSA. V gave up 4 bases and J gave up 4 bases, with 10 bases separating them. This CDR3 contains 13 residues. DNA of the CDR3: TGTGCCAGCAGCTCGCAGGGCCCCTATGGCTACACCTTC. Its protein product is CASSSQGPYGYTF. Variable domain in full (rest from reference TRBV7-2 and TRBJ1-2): GAGVSQSPSNKVTEKGKDVELRCDPISGHTALYWYRQSLGQGLEFLIYFQGNSAPDKSGLPSDRFSAERTGGSVSTLTIQRTQQEDSAVYLCASSSQGPYGYTFGSGTRLTVV.

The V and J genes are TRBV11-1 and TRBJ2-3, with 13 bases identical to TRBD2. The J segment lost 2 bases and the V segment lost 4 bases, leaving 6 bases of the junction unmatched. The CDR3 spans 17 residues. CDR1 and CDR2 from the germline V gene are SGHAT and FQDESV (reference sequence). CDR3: CASSSGLAGRNTDTQYF. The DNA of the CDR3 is TGTGCCAGCAGCTCGGGACTAGCGGGGAGGAACACAGATACGCAGTATTTT.

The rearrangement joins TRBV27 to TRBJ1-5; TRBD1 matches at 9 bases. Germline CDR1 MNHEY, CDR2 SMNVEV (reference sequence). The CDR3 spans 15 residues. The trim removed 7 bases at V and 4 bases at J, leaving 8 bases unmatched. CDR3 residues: CASTLTGGSNQPQHF. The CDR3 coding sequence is TGTGCCAGCACCCTGACAGGGGGATCGAATCAGCCCCAGCATTTT.

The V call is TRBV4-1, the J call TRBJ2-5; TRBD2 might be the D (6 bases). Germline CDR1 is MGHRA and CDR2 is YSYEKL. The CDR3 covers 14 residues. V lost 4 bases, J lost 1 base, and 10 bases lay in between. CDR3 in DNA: TGCGCCAGCAGCCTACGGGACTTCCAAGAGACCCAGTACTTC. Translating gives CASSLRDFQETQYF.

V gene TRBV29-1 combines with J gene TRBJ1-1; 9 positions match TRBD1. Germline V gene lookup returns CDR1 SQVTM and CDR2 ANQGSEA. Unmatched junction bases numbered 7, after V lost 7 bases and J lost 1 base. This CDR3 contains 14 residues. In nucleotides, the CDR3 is TGCAGCGCAAAACAGGGGGCTGGGAACACTGAAGCTTTCTTT. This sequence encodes CSAKQGAGNTEAFF.

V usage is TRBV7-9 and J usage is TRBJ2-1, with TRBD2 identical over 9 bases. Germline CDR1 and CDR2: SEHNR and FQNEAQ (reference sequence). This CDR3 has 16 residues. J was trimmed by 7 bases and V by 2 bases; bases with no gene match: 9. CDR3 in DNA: TGTGCCAGCAGCTTACGGGCGGGGGGGCCTGCGAATGAGCAGTTCTTC. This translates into CASSLRAGGPANEQFF.